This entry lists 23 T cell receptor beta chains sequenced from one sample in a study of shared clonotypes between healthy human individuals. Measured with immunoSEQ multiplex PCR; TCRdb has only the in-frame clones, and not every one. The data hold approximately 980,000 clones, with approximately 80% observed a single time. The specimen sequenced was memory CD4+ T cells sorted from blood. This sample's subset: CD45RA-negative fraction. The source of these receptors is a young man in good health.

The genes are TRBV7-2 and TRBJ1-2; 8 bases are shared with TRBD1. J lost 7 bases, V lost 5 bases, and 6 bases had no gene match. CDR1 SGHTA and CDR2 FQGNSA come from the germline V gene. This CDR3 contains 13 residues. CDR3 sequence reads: CASSPGQGSGYTF. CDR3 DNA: TGTGCCAGCAGCCCAGGACAGGGATCTGGCTACACCTTC.

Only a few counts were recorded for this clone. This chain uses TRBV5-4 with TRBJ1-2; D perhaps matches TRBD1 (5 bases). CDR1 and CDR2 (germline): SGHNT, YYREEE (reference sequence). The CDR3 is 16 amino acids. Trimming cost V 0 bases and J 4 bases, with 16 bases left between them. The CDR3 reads CASSLDLRGGIYGYTF. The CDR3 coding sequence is TGTGCCAGCAGCTTGGATTTGCGGGGCGGGATCTATGGCTACACCTTC.

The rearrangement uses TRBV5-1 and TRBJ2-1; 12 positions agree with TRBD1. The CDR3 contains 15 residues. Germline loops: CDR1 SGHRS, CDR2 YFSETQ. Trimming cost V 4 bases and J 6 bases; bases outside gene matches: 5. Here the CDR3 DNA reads TGCGCCAGCAGCATGGGACAGGGGGCATCCAATGAGCAGTTCTTC. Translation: CASSMGQGASNEQFF.

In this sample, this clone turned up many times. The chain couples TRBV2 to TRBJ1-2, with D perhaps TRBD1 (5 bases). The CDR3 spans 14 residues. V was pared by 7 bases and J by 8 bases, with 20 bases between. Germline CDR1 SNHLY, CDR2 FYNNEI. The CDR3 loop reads CASTDRSLAGGYTF. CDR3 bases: TGTGCCAGCACTGACAGATCCCTCGCGGGGGGCTACACCTTC.

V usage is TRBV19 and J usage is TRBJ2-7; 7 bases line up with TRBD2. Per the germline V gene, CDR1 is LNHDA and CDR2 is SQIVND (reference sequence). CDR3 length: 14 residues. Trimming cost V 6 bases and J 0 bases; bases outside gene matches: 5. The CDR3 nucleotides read TGTGCCAGTAGCCCTAAGCGGGACTCCTACGAGCAGTACTTC. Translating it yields CASSPKRDSYEQYF.

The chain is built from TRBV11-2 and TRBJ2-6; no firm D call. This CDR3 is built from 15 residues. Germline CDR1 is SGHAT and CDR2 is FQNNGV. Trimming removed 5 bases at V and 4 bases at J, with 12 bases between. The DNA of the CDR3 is TGTGCCAGCAGCCGATTAAGTTCCGGGGCCAACGTCCTGACTTTC. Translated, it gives CASSRLSSGANVLTF.

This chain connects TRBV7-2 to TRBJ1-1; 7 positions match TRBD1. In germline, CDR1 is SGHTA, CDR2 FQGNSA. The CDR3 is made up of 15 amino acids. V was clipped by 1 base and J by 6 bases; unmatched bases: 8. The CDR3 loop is CASSLVRGLGAEAFF. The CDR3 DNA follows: TGTGCCAGCAGCTTAGTTAGGGGGCTAGGGGCTGAAGCTTTCTTT.

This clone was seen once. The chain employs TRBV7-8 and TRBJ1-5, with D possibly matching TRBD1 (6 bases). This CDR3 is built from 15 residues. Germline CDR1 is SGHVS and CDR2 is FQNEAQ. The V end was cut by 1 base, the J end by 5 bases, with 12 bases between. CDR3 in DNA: TGTGCCAGCAGCTTAGGCCGACAGGTATATCAGCCCCAGCATTTT. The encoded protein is CASSLGRQVYQPQHF.

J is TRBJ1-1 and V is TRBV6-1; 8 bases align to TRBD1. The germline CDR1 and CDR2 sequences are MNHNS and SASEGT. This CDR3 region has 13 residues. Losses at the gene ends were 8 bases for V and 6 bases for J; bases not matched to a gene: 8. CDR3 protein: CASADRGRSEAFF. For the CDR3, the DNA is TGTGCCAGCGCTGACAGGGGAAGGTCTGAAGCTTTCTTT.

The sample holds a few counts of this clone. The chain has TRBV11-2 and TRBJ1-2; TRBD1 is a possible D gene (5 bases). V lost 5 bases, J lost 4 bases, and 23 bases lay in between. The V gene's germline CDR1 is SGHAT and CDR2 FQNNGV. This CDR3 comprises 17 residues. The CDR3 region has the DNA TGTGCCAGCAGCATTAATGGCGGAGCACAGGTTGGCTATGGCTACACCTTC. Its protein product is CASSINGGAQVGYGYTF.

CDR3 sequence: CASWTGVTETQYF. The CDR3 DNA reads as TGTGCCAGCTGGACAGGGGTCACGGAGACCCAGTACTTC. V and J are TRBV6-6 and TRBJ2-5; 9 nucleotides match TRBD1. V was clipped by 8 bases and J by 5 bases; unmatched bases: 6. The CDR3 runs to 13 residues. CDR1 and CDR2 (germline): MNHNY, SVGAGI (reference sequence).

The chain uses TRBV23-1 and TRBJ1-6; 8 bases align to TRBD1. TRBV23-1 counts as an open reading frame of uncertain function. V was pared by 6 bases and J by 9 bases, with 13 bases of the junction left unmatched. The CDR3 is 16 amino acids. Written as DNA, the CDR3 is TGCGCCAGCAGCTTGACAGGGGAGAACCCAGGTTCACCCCTCCACTTT. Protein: CASSLTGENPGSPLHF.

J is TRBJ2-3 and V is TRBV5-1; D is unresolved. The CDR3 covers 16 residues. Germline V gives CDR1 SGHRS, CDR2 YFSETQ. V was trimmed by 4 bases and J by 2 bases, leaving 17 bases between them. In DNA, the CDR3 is TGCGCCAGCAGCCAACAATATCAATCAGCCACAGATACGCAGTATTTT. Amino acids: CASSQQYQSATDTQYF.

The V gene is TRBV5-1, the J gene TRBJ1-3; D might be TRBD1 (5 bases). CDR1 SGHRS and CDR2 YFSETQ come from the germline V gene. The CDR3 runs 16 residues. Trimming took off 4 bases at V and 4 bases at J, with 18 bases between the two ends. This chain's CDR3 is CASSPQPQGDGNTIYF. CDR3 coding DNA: TGCGCCAGCAGCCCTCAGCCCCAGGGTGACGGAAACACCATATATTTT.

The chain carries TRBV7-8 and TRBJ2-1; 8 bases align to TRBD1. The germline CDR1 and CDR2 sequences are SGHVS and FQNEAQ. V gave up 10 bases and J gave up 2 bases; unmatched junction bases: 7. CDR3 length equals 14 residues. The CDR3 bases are TGTGCCACCGAAACGGACAGGGCCTACAATGAGCAGTTCTTC. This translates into CATETDRAYNEQFF. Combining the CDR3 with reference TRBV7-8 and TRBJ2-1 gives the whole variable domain GAGVSQSPRYKVAKRGQDVALRCDPISGHVSLFWYQQALGQGPEFLTYFQNEAQLDKSGLPSDRFFAERPEGSVSTLKIQRTQQEDSAVYLCATETDRAYNEQFFGPGTRLTVL.

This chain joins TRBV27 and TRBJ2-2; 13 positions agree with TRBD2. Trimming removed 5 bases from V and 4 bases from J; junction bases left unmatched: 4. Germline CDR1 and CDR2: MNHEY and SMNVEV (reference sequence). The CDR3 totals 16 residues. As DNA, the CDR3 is TGTGCCAGCAGTCACACTAGCGGGGGGGCCACCGGGGAGCTGTTTTTT. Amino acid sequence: CASSHTSGGATGELFF.

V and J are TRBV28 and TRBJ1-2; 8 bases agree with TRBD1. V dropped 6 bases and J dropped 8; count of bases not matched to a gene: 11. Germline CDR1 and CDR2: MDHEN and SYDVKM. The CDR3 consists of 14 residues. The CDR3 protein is CASRGSRTGQGYTF. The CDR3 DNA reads TGTGCCAGCAGGGGGTCTCGGACAGGGCAGGGCTACACCTTC.

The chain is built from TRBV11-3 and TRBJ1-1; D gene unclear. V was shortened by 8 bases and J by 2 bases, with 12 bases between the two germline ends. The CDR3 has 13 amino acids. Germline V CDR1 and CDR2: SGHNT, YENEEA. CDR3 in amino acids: CASSLGPNTEAFF. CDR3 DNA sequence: TGTGCCAGCTCCCTGGGCCCTAACACTGAAGCTTTCTTT.

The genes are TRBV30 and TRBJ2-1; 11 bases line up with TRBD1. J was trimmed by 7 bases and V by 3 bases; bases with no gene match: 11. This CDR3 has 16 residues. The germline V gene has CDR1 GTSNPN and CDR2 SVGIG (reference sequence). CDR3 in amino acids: CAWSPFRTGGLNEQFF. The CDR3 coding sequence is TGTGCCTGGAGCCCCTTTAGGACAGGGGGCCTAAATGAGCAGTTCTTC.

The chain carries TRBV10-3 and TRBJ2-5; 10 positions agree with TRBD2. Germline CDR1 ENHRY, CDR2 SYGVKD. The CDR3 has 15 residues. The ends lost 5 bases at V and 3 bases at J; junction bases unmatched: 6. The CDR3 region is CAISSGGARKETQYF. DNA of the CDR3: TGTGCCATCAGTAGCGGGGGGGCGAGAAAAGAGACCCAGTACTTC.

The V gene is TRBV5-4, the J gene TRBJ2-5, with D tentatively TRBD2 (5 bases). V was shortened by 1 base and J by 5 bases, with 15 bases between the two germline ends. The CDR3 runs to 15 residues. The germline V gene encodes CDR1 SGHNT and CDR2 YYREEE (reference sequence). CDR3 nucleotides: TGTGCCAGCAGCTTGAGGCAGGCCTCGGGGGAGACCCAGTACTTC. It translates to CASSLRQASGETQYF.

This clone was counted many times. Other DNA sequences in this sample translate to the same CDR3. The chain's CDR3 is CASRTQGANSPLHF. Here the CDR3 DNA reads TGTGCCAGCAGAACCCAAGGGGCTAATTCACCCCTCCACTTT. This sequence joins TRBV6-5 and TRBJ1-6; possibly TRBD1 for D (5 bases). Trimming stripped 6 bases from V and 6 bases from J, with 12 bases between. From germline, CDR1 is MNHEY and CDR2 SVGAGI. The CDR3 covers 14 residues.

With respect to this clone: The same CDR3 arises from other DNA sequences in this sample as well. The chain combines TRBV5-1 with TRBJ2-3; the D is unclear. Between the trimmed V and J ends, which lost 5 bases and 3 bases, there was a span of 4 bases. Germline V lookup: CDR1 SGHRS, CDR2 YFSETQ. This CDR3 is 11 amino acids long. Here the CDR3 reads CASSLTDTQYF. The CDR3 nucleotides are TGCGCCAGCAGTCTGACAGATACGCAGTATTTT.